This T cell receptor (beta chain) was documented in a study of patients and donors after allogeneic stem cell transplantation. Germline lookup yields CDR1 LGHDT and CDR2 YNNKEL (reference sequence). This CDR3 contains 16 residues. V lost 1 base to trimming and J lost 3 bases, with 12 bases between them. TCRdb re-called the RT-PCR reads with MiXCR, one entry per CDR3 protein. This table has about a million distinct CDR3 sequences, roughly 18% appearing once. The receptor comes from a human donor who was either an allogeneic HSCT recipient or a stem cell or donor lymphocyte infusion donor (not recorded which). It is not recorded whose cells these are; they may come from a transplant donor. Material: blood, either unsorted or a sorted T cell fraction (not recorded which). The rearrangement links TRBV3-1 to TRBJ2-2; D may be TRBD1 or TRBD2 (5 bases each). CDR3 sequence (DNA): TGTGCCAGCAGCCAAGTAGAGGGGCTGGACACCGGGGAGCTGTTTTTT. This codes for CASSQVEGLDTGELFF.